This record concerns one T cell receptor (beta chain) sequence. This entry comes from a study of Graves' ophthalmopathy and Graves' hyperthyroidism. Beta-chain TCR CDR3 regions were amplified from RNA transcripts. An initial RT-PCR round employing HTBI primers preceded a second-round multiplex PCR. TCRdb re-called the multiplex PCR reads through MiXCR, storing one row per CDR3 protein. The sample has around 1,200,000 distinct CDR3 sequences, roughly 35% seen once. Germline assignment: CDR1 SGHRS and CDR2 YFSETQ. The CDR3 contains 15 residues. Trimming shortened V by 0 bases and J by 7 bases, and 13 bases separated the two germline ends. Patients in the hyperthyroidism group, adults aged 18 to 65, were newly diagnosed, under 2 months' duration. Enrollment excluded any patients with other autoimmune diseases, uncontrolled infections, pregnancy or lactation.

J is TRBJ1-4 and V is TRBV5-1, with D hard to call. This TCR came from an adult man with Graves' hyperthyroidism. Source material: peripheral blood or thyroid tissue (not recorded which). CDR3 residues: CASSLGVGIFEKLFF. DNA of the CDR3: TGCGCCAGCAGCTTGGGGGTTGGGATTTTTGAAAAACTGTTTTTT.